This entry is about one TCR beta chain. TCRdb keeps only in-frame clones here, not all; method: immunoSEQ multiplex PCR. This sample yields roughly 40,000 clones, of which 85% are seen a single time; approximately 3% belongs to the top ten. The sample comes from a study of T cell clonotyping in hematopoietic cell transplantation. The germline V gene encodes CDR1 MNHEY and CDR2 SVGAGI. This CDR3 region has 15 residues. The V end was cut by 8 bases, the J end by 2 bases, with 16 bases between. Noted time point: recipient sample about 28 days before transplant, after cytoreduction. The chain links TRBV6-5 to TRBJ1-5, with a possible D match to TRBD1 (6 bases). This specimen consisted of peripheral blood mononuclear cells, obtained before stem cell transplant. The receptor was isolated from a man between 60 and 70 years old with acute myeloid leukemia. Some clones in this sample may be carry-over from other donors' samples. CDR3 in DNA: TGTGCCAGCCGCCCAACAGGGAACGGCAATCAGCCCCAGCATTTT. As protein: CASRPTGNGNQPQHF.